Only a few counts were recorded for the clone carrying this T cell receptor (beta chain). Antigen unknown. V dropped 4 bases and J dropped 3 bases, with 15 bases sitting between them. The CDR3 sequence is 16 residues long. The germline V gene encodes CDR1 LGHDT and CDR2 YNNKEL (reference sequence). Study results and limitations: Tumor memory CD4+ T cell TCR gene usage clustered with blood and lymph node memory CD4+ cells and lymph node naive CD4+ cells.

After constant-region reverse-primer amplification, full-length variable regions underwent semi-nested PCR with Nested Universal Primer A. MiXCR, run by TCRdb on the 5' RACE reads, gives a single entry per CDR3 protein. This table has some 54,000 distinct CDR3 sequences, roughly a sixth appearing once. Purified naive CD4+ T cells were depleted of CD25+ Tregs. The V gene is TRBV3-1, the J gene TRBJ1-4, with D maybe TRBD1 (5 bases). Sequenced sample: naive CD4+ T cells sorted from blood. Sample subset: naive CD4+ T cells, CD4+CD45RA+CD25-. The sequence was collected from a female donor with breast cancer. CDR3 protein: CASSRNTGGSNEKLFF. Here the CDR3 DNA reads TGTGCCAGCAGCCGGAATACCGGGGGATCTAATGAAAAACTGTTTTTT.